The present TCR delta chain was sequenced within a study of gamma-delta chains in newborns, infants, children. Study at large: Polyclonal expansion of innate γδ T cells after birth follows microbial exposure.

As concerns this clone: Additional DNA sequences in this sample encode the identical CDR3.

Germline-derived CDR1 and CDR2 are GEAIGNYY and EKD. The V and J ends lost 1 base and 4 bases, in that order; junction bases with no gene match: 12. The CDR3 spans 18 residues. TCRdb fed the reads to CATT. This sample has 3,900 or so delta-chain clones; 14% to 15% occur once, and the top ten carry roughly 8.5%. The sequencing input was blood. This chain joins TRDV2 and TRDJ1; 12 bases are shared with TRDD3. TCRdb carries no J gene annotation; the J gene was assigned here by matching the DNA with germline. The TCR sequence derives from a child who was a newborn, infant or young child, either healthy, febrile or measles-vaccinated (not recorded which). The CDR3 region has the DNA TGTGCCTGTGACACGCCATGGGCTGGGGGATACGCTATCGATAAACTCATCTTT. Amino acid sequence: CACDTPWAGGYAIDKLIF.